The source of this T cell receptor beta chain is a study of T-cell reconstitution after alpha-beta-depleted transplantation in children. General study findings and limits: At day 60, the high TCRbeta diversity found in some patients originated from recipient T cells and thymic progenitors that had survived. It was reported that alpha-beta T cells came from several hundred expanded graft clones (about two months after transplant). One year post-transplant, T-cell counts and diversity were largely derived from T cells produced anew.

The authors prepared the TCRbeta library with unique molecular identifiers. In TCRdb, the PCR reads were re-called with MiXCR into one record per CDR3 protein. This repertoire shows 550,000 to 800,000 distinct CDR3 sequences, about 12% found once; its top ten account for approximately 0.8%. Trimming cost V 9 bases and J 12 bases, with 12 bases left between them. The CDR3 is made up of 10 amino acids. The V gene's germline CDR1 is MNHEY and CDR2 SMNVEV (reference sequence). This clonotype appeared many times. Its antigen is unknown. The receptor comes from a girl aged 2 to 10 with congenital amegakaryocytic thrombocytopenia, due to receive a stem cell transplant. This rearrangement joins TRBV27 to TRBJ2-1; D perhaps matches TRBD2 (6 bases). The input for sequencing was PBMCs, taken before TCRalphabeta/CD19-depleted stem cell transplant. DNA for the CDR3: TGTGCCAGGGGGGGAGACGGGCAGTTCTTC. It translates to CARGGDGQFF.